The source of this TCR beta chain is a study of control samples from healthy donors and cancer patients. The CDR3 loop spans 16 amino acids. Germline values: CDR1 SGDLS, CDR2 YYNGEE. The junction had 9 bases not matched to a gene; V was cut back by 4 bases and J by 2 bases. Clones were read by immunoSEQ multiplex PCR, and TCRdb kept only the in-frame ones, dropping some. The repertoire holds 100,000 to 150,000 clones, almost 95% seen once, with about 0.6% in the top ten. The sequence came from a man aged 80 or over with head and neck cancer. Sample: PBMCs. The chain couples TRBV9 to TRBJ2-3; 8 bases map to TRBD1. CDR3 protein: CASSPPGTGLTDTQYF. As DNA, the CDR3 is TGTGCCAGCAGCCCACCCGGGACAGGCCTCACAGATACGCAGTATTTT. Combining the CDR3 with reference TRBV9 and TRBJ2-3 gives the whole variable domain DSGVTQTPKHLITATGQRVTLRCSPRSGDLSVYWYQQSLDQGLQFLIQYYNGEERAKGNILERFSAQQFPDLHSELNLSSLELGDSALYFCASSPPGTGLTDTQYFGPGTRLTVL.